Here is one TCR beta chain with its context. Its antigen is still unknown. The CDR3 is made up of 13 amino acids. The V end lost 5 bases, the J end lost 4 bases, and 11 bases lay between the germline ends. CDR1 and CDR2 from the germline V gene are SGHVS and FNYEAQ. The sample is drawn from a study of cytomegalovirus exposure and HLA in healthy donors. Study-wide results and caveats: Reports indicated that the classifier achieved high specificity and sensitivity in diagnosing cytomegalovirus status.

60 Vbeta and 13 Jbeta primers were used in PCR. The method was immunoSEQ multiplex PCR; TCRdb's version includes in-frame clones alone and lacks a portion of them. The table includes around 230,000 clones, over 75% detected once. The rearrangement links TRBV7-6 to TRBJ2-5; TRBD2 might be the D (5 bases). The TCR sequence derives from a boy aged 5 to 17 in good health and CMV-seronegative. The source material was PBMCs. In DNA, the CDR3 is TGTGCCAGCAGCCCGGCACTAGTAGAGACCCAGTACTTC. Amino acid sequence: CASSPALVETQYF.